This TCR beta chain was captured in a study of CD8+CD57+ T cells in acquired aplastic anemia. Background on the study: DNA recovered from sorted CD4+ and CD8+ cells had a mean of approximately 3 ug. Findings of the study overall: It was found that almost 30 CD8+ CDR3 sequences were shared between patients and controls.

The germline V gene encodes CDR1 WSHSY and CDR2 SAAADI. CDR3 length: 17 amino acids. With 6 bases clipped from V and 3 bases from J, the junction kept 7 bases outside the gene matches. TCR beta VDJ and CDR3 profiles were obtained from a genomic DNA template. One entry per CDR3 protein results from TCRdb running MiXCR on the reads. The top ten hold roughly 61% of the sample, which has about 200,000 distinct CDR3 sequences, 65% seen once. Patients picked for sequencing had shown CD8+CD57+ cell expansion detected by flow cytometry. Every patient presented with severe acquired aplastic anemia. All patients were therapy-naive when blood was sampled. As regards this clonotype: Its specificity is not known.

Sequencing input: sorted CD4+, CD8+, or CD8+CD57+ T cells (not recorded which) from PBMCs. The receptor's source is a human donor with aplastic anemia. This chain joins TRBV10-2 and TRBJ2-3; 15 nucleotides agree with TRBD2. The CDR3 coding sequence is TGCGCCAGCAGGAGGACTAGCGGGAGGGCCCCAACAGATACGCAGTATTTT. Amino acid sequence: CASRRTSGRAPTDTQYF.